The clone carrying this TCR beta chain was counted ten times or more. Its antigen remains unidentified. The data derive from a study of beta chain features in type 1 diabetes. The investigators reverse transcribed all of the isolated RNA, so they sequenced expressed TCRB transcripts. The table came from immunoSEQ multiplex PCR; TCRdb's copy has only in-frame clones and leaves some out. This sample yields around 150,000 clones, of which 6.9% are seen a single time; under 1.5% belongs to the top ten. Without exception, sorted populations had purity beyond 95%. The length of the CDR3 is 18 residues. Germline V gene data show CDR1 as MDHEN and CDR2 as SYDVKM. Trimming at V came to 1 base and at J to 1 base, leaving 12 bases not matched to a gene. Study results and caveats: Cells carrying high TCR expression could end up over-represented when cDNA is sequenced.

This TCR derives from a woman in her 30s in good health. The rearrangement joins TRBV28 to TRBJ1-1; TRBD1 agrees at 7 bases. The material sequenced was central memory CD4+ T cells from blood. CDR3 protein: CASSLFPFIDRANTEAFF. CDR3 nucleotide sequence: TGTGCCAGCAGTTTATTCCCCTTCATCGACAGGGCGAACACTGAAGCTTTCTTT. Full variable domain (rest looked up from reference TRBV28 and TRBJ1-1): DVKVTQSSRYLVKRTGEKVFLECVQDMDHENMFWYRQDPGLGLRLIYFSYDVKMKEKGDIPEGYSVSREKKERFSLILESASTNQTSMYLCASSLFPFIDRANTEAFFGQGTRLTVV.